Detailed here is one TCR beta chain. Being one base from a much bigger clone, this may be a read error. With iRepertoire HTBI primers and Arm-PCR of CDR3 regions, TCR beta libraries were built. MiXCR was run by TCRdb on the multiplex PCR reads, yielding one entry per CDR3 protein. The sample has almost 450,000 distinct CDR3 sequences, less than 20% seen once. Germline lookup yields CDR1 SQVTM and CDR2 ANQGSEA. The CDR3 contains 12 residues. The data originate from a study of regulatory T cells in long-lasting Graves disease. Time point denoted: newly diagnosed GD, antithyroid drugs for less than 3 months. PBMC RNA was the source of the TCR library. These data are also associated with another study on T cells in Graves' hyperthyroidism and ophthalmopathy.

This TCR was sampled from a woman aged 30 to 39 with Graves disease. The chain employs TRBV29-1 and TRBJ2-7, with D possibly TRBD2 on 5 matching bases. Sequenced material: peripheral blood mononuclear cells (PBMCs), taken at new diagnosis, from a patient treated with antithyroid drugs. CDR3 sequence: CGVESGSYEQYF. CDR3 nucleotide sequence: TGCGGCGTTGAATCGGGATCCTACGAGCAGTACTTC.